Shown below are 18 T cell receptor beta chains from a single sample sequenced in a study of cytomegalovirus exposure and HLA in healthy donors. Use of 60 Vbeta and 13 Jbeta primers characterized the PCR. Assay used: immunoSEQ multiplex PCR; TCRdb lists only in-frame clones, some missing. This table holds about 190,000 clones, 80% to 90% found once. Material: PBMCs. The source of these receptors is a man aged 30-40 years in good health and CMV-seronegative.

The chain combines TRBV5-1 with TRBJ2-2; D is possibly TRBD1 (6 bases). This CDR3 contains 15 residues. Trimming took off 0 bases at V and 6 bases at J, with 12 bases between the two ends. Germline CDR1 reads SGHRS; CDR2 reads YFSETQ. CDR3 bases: TGCGCCAGCAGCTTGGACAGGGTTGAGGCCGGGGAGCTGTTTTTT. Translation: CASSLDRVEAGELFF.

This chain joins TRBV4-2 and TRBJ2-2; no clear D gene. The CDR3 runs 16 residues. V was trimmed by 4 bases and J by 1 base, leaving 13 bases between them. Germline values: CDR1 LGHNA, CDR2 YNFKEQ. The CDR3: CASSRGLAENTGELFF. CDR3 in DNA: TGTGCCAGCAGCCGAGGCCTTGCCGAGAACACCGGGGAGCTGTTTTTT.

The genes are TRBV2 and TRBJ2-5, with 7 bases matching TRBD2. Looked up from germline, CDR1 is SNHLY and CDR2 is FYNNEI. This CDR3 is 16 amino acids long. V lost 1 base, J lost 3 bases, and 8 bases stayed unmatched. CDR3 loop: CASSEGSGTIEETQYF. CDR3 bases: TGTGCCAGCAGTGAAGGGTCTGGGACTATAGAAGAGACCCAGTACTTC.

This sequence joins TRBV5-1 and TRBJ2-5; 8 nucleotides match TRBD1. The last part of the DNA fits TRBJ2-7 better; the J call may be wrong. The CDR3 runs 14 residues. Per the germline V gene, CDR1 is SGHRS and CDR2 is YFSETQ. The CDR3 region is CASSFGQGSYEQYF. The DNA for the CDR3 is TGCGCCAGCAGCTTCGGACAGGGCTCCTACGAGCAGTACTTC.

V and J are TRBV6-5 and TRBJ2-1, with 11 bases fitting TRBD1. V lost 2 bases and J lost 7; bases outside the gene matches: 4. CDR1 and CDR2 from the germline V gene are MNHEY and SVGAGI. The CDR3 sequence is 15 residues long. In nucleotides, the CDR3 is TGTGCCAGCAGTTACGAGGACAGGGGGCTTAATGAGCAGTTCTTC. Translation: CASSYEDRGLNEQFF.

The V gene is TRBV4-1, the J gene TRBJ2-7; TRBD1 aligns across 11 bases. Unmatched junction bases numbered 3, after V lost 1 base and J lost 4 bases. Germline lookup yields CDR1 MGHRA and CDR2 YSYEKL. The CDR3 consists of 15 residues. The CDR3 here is CASSQGGTGGYEQYF. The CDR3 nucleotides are TGCGCCAGCAGCCAAGGAGGGACAGGGGGTTACGAGCAGTACTTC.

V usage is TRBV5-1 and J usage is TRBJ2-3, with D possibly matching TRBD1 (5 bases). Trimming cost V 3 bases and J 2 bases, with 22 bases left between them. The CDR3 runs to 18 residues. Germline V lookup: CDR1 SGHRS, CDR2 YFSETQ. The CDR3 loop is CASSSSILRGPLTDTQYF. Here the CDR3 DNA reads TGCGCCAGCAGCTCCTCTATCCTAAGGGGCCCACTCACAGATACGCAGTATTTT.

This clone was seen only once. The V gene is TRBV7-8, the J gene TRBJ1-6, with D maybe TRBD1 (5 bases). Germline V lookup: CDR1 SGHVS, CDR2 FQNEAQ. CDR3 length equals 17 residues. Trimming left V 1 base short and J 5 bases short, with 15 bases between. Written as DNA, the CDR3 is TGTGCCAGCAGCTTAGTAGTCCGCGGGGCGGATAATTCACCCCTCCACTTT. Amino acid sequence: CASSLVVRGADNSPLHF.

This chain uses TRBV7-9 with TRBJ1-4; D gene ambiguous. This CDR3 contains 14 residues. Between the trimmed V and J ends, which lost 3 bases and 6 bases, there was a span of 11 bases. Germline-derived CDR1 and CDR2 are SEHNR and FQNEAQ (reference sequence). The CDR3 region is CASSLAGMDEKLFF. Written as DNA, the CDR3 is TGTGCCAGCAGCTTGGCAGGAATGGATGAAAAACTGTTTTTT.

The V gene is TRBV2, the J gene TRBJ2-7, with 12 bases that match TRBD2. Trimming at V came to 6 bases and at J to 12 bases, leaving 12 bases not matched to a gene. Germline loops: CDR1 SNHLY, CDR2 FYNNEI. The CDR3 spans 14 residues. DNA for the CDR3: TGTGCCAGCAGCGCTTCCTCTAGCGGGGGGGAGTTGTACTTC. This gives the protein CASSASSSGGELYF.

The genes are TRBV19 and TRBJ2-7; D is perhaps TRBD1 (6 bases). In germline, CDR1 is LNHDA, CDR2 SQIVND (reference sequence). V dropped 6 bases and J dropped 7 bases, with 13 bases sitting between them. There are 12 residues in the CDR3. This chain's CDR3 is CASSQQGEEQYF. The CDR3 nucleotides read TGTGCCAGTAGCCAACAGGGTGAGGAGCAGTACTTC.

This CDR3 reads CASIREQTVTGELFF. The CDR3 DNA sequence: TGTGCCAGCATTCGGGAACAGACCGTAACCGGGGAGCTGTTTTTT. The rearrangement uses TRBV2 and TRBJ2-2; TRBD2 is a possible D gene (5 bases). V lost 7 bases to trimming and J lost 5 bases, with 17 bases between them. This CDR3 region has 15 residues. From germline, CDR1 is SNHLY and CDR2 FYNNEI. The full variable domain, rest sourced from reference TRBV2 and TRBJ2-2, is EPEVTQTPSHQVTQMGQEVILRCVPISNHLYFYWYRQILGQKVEFLVSFYNNEISEKSEIFDDQFSVERPDGSNFTLKIRSTKLEDSAMYFCASIREQTVTGELFFGEGSRLTVL.

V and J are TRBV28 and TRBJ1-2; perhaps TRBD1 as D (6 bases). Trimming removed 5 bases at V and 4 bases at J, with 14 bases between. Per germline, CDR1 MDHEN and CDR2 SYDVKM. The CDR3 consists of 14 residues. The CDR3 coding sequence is TGTGCCAGCAGTGTCCTGCTGACAGGCTATGGCTACACCTTC. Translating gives CASSVLLTGYGYTF.

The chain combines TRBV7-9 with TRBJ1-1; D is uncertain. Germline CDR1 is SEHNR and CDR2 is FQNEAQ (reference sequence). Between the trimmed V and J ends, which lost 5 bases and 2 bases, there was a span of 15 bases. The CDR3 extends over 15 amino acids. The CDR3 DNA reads TGTGCCAGCAGCCGACCCGGGAGCGGCAACACTGAAGCTTTCTTT. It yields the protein CASSRPGSGNTEAFF.

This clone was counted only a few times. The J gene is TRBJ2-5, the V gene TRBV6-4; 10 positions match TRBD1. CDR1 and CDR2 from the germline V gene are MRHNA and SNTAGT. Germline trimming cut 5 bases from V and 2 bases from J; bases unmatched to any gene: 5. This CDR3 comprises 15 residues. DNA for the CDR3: TGTGCCAGCAGTCCGGGACAGGGGACACAAGAGACCCAGTACTTC. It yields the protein CASSPGQGTQETQYF.

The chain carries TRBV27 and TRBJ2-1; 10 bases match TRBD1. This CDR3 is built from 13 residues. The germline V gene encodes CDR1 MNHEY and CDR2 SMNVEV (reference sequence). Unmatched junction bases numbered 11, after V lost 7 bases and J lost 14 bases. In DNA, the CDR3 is TGTGCCAGCAATACCAATGCTGGGACAGGGGAGTTCTTC. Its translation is CASNTNAGTGEFF.

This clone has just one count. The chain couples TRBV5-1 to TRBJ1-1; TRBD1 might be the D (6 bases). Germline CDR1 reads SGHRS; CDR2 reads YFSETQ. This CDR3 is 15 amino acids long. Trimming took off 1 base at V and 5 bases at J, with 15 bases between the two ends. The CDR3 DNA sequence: TGCGCCAGCAGCTTGAATACAGGGAAGGTGACTGAAGCTTTCTTT. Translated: CASSLNTGKVTEAFF.

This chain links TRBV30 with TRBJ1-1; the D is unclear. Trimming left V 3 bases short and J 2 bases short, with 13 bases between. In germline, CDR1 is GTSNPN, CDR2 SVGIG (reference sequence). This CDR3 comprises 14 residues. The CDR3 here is CAWRPEQTNTEAFF. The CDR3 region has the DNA TGTGCCTGGAGACCGGAACAGACCAACACTGAAGCTTTCTTT.